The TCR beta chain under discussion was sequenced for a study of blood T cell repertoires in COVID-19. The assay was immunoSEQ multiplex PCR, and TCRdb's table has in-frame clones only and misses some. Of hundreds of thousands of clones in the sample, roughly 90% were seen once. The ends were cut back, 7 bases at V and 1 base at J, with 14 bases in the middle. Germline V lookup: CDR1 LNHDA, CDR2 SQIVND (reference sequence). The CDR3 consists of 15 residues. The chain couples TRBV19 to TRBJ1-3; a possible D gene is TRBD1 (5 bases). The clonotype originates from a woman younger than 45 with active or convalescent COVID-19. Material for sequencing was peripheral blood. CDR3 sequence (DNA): TGTGCCAGTATGGGGACTGCGGATTCTGGAAACACCATATATTTT. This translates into CASMGTADSGNTIYF.